This T cell receptor (beta chain) appears in the sequencing data of a study of cytomegalovirus exposure and HLA in healthy donors. Study-level results: The study assumed roughly uniform donor sequencing depth for presence/absence analyses. In vitro assays verified that three CMV-associated chains recognized CMV antigens specifically. Sequencing likely generated an artifact that appeared as a cluster of highly shared sequence variants.

Note on this clone: Antigen unknown.

V shed 4 bases, J shed 8 bases, and the junction held 10 bases outside the gene matches. Per the germline V gene, CDR1 is SGHDT and CDR2 is YYEEEE. The CDR3 is made up of 14 amino acids. PCR employed 60 Vbeta and 13 Jbeta primers. Sequenced by immunoSEQ multiplex PCR; TCRdb stores in-frame clones only, minus some. This table holds about 130,000 clones. The chain has TRBV5-6 and TRBJ2-7; 9 bases are a match to TRBD1. The TCR originated in a man in his late teens or twenties in good health and CMV-seronegative. Sequencing input: PBMCs. The CDR3 region is CASSPTGGLGKQYF. Here the CDR3 DNA reads TGTGCCAGCAGCCCGACAGGGGGACTGGGAAAGCAGTACTTC.